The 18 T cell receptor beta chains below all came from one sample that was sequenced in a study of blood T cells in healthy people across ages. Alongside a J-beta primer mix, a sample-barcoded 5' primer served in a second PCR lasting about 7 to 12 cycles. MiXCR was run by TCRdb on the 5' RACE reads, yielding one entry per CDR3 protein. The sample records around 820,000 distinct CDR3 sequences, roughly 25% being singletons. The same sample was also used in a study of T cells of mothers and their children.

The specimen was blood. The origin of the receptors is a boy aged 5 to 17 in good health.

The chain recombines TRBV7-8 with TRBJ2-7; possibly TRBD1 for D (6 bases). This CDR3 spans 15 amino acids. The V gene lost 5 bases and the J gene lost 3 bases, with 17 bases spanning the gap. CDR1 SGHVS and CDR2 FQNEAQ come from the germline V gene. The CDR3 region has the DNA TGTGCCAGCAGCGTCGAACAGGGATCCTTCTACGAGCAGTACTTC. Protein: CASSVEQGSFYEQYF.

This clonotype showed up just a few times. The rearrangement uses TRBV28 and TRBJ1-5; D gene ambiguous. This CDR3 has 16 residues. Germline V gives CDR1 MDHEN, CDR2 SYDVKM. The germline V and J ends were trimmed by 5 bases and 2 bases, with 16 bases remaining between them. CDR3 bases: TGTGCCAGCAGTCTCCTTGTGGGCGTAGGCAATCAGCCCCAGCATTTT. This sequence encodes CASSLLVGVGNQPQHF.

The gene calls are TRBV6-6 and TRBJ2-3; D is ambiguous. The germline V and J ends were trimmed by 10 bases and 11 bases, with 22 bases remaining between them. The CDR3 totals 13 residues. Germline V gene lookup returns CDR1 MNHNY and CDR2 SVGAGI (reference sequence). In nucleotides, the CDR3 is TGTGCCACCCAGTTAATGGGGATTACTGAGCAGTATTTT. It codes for CATQLMGITEQYF.

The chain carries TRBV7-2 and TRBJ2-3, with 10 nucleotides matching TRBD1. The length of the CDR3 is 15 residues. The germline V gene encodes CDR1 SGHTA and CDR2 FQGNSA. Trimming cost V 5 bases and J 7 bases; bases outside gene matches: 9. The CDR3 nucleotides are TGTGCCAGCAGCCCGGCGGGGACAGGGGCTTATACGCAGTATTTT. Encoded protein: CASSPAGTGAYTQYF.

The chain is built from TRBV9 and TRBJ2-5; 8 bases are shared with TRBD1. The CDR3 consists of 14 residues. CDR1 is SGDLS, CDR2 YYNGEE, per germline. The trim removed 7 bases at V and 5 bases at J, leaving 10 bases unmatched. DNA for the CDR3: TGTGCCAGCGACCGACAGGGGTTGGGCGAGACCCAGTACTTC. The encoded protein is CASDRQGLGETQYF.

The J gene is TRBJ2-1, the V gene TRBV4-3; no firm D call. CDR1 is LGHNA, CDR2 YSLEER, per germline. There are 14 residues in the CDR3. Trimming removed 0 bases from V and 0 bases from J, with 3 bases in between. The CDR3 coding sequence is TGCGCCAGCAGCCAAGAAAACTCCTACAATGAGCAGTTCTTC. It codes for CASSQENSYNEQFF.

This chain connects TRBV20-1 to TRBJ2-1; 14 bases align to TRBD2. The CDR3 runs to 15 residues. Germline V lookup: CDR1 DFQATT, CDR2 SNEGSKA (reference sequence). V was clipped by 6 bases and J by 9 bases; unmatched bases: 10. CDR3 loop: CSASGTSGRTSEQFF. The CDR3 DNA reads TGCAGTGCCTCCGGGACTAGCGGGAGAACGAGTGAGCAGTTCTTC.

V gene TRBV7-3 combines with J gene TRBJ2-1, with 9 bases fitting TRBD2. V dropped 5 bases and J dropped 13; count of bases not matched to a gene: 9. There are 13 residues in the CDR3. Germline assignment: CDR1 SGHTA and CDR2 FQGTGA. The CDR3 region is CASSPPASGDQFF. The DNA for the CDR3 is TGTGCCAGCAGCCCCCCGGCTAGCGGGGATCAGTTCTTC.

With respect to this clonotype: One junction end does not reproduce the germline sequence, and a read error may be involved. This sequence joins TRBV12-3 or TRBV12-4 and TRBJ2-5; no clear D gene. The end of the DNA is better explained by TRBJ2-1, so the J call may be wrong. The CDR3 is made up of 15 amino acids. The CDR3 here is CACSHPRYAYNEQFF. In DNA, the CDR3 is TGTGCCTGCAGTCACCCCCGGTACGCCTACAATGAGCAGTTCTTC.

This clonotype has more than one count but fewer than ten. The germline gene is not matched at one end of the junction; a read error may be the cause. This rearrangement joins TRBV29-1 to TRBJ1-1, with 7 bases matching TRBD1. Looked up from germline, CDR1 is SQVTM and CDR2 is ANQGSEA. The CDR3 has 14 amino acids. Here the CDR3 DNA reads TGTAGCGTGGTGGGACAGACCATGAACACTGAAGCTTTCTTT. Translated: CSVVGQTMNTEAFF. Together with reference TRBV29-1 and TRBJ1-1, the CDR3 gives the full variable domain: SAVISQKPSRDICQRGTSLTIQCQVDSQVTMMFWYRQQPGQSLTLIATANQGSEATYESGFVIDKFPISRPNLTFSTLTVSNMSPEDSSIYLCSVVGQTMNTEAFFGQGTRLTVV.

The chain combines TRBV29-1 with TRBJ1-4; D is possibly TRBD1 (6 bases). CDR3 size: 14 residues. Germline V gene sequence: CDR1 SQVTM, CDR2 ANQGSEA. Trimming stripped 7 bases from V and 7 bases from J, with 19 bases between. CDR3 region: CSDGGYEGGEKLFF. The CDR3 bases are TGCAGCGATGGCGGGTACGAAGGGGGTGAAAAACTGTTTTTT.

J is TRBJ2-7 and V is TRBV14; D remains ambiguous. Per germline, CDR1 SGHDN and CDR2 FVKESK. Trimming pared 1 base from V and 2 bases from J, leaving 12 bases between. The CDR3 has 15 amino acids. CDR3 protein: CASSQVGSATYEQYF. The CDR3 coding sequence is TGTGCCAGCAGCCAAGTGGGCTCAGCCACCTACGAGCAGTACTTC. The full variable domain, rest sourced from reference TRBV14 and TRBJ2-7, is EAGVTQFPSHSVIEKGQTVTLRCDPISGHDNLYWYRRVMGKEIKFLLHFVKESKQDESGMPNNRFLAERTGGTYSTLKVQPAELEDSGVYFCASSQVGSATYEQYFGPGTRLTVT.

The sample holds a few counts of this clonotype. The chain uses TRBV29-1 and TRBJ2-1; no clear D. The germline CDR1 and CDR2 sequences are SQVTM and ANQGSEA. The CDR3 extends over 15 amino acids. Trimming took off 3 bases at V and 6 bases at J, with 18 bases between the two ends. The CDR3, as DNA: TGCAGCGTTGACCCTCTCTATGGAGATATCAATGAGCAGTTCTTC. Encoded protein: CSVDPLYGDINEQFF.

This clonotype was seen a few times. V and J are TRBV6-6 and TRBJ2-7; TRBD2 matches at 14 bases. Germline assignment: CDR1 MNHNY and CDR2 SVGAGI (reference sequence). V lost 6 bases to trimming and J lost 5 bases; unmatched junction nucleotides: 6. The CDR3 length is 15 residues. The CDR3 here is CASSRLAGGPNEQYF. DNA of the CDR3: TGTGCCAGCAGCCGACTAGCGGGAGGGCCAAACGAGCAGTACTTC.

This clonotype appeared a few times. The CDR3 region has the DNA TGTGCCAGCAGCATGACCGGGATCGACACTGAAGCTTTCTTT. As protein: CASSMTGIDTEAFF. V is TRBV11-2 and J is TRBJ1-1, with D uncertain. The V end lost 5 bases, the J end lost 3 bases, and 13 bases lay between the germline ends. Germline V CDR1 and CDR2: SGHAT, FQNNGV. The CDR3 loop spans 14 amino acids. Full variable domain (remainder filled in from reference TRBV11-2 and TRBJ1-1): EAGVAQSPRYKIIEKRQSVAFWCNPISGHATLYWYQQILGQGPKLLIQFQNNGVVDDSQLPKDRFSAERLKGVDSTLKIQPAKLEDSAVYLCASSMTGIDTEAFFGQGTRLTVV.

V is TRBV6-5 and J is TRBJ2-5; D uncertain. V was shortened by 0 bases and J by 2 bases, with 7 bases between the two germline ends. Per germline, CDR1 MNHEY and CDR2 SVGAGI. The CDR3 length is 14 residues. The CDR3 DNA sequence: TGTGCCAGCAGTTACTCTCGACAACAAGAGACCCAGTACTTC. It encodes CASSYSRQQETQYF.

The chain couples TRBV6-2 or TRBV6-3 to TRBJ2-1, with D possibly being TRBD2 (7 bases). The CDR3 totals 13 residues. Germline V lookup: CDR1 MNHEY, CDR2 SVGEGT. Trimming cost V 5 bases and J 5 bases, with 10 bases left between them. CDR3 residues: CASSLGGHNEQFF. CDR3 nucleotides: TGTGCCAGCAGTCTCGGGGGGCACAATGAGCAGTTCTTC.

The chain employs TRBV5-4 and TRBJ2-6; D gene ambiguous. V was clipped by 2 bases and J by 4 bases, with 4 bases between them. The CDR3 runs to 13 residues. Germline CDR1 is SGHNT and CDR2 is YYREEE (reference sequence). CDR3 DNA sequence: TGTGCCAGCAGCTTTAGGGGGGCCAACGTCCTGACTTTC. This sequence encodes CASSFRGANVLTF. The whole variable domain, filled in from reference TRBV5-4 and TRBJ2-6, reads ETGVTQSPTHLIKTRGQQVTLRCSSQSGHNTVSWYQQALGQGPQFIFQYYREEENGRGNFPPRFSGLQFPNYSSELNVNALELDDSALYLCASSFRGANVLTFGAGSRLTVL.